These 9 T cell receptor beta chains came from one sample sequenced in a study of blood T cells in healthy people across ages. It was with a sample-barcoded 5' primer and a J-beta primer mix that a second PCR of roughly 7 to 11 cycles was run. TCRdb reprocessed the 5' RACE reads via MiXCR and lists one record per CDR3 protein. The repertoire holds about 670,000 distinct CDR3 sequences, with roughly 41% as singletons. Material for sequencing was blood. These receptors were obtained from a man older than 75 in good health.

The chain is built from TRBV7-6 and TRBJ2-5; 8 bases are shared with TRBD1. J gave up 3 bases and V 5 bases, and 5 bases lay outside the gene matches. In germline, CDR1 is SGHVS, CDR2 FNYEAQ. There are 14 residues in the CDR3. CDR3 amino acids: CASSLGTGEETQYF. The CDR3 DNA is TGTGCCAGCAGCCTCGGGACAGGAGAAGAGACCCAGTACTTC.

The chain is built from TRBV24-1 and TRBJ2-3, with D uncertain. Per germline, CDR1 KGHDR and CDR2 SFDVKD. The CDR3 length is 16 residues. V lost 3 bases to trimming and J lost 0 bases, with 12 bases between them. The CDR3 DNA sequence: TGTGCCACCAGTGATCCAGACCCCCGGAGCACAGATACGCAGTATTTT. Translating it yields CATSDPDPRSTDTQYF.

The chain joins TRBV6-5 to TRBJ2-5; possible D gene TRBD1, 5 bases. From germline, CDR1 is MNHEY and CDR2 SVGAGI. Trimming cost V 7 bases and J 4 bases, with 13 bases left between them. The CDR3 consists of 13 residues. For the CDR3, the DNA is TGTGCCAGCAAACTTACCCAGGGAGAGACCCAGTACTTC. Translated, it gives CASKLTQGETQYF.

In this sample, this clonotype turned up once. The chain employs TRBV6-1 and TRBJ2-3, with 7 bases that match TRBD2. The CDR3 spans 14 residues. V dropped 10 bases and J dropped 2; count of bases not matched to a gene: 9. Per germline, CDR1 MNHNS and CDR2 SASEGT. CDR3 nucleotides: TGTGCCACCTCGGGGAGGGCGTCCACAGATACGCAGTATTTT. This encodes CATSGRASTDTQYF.

This clonotype was picked up a small number of times. The chain is built from TRBV14 and TRBJ2-7, with unresolved D. Germline assignment: CDR1 SGHDN and CDR2 FVKESK. This CDR3 has 18 amino acids. Trimming stripped 0 bases from V and 3 bases from J, with 21 bases between. As DNA, the CDR3 is TGTGCCAGCAGCCAAGATAAGGGAATCGGACCCAAAAGCTACGAGCAGTACTTC. It is translated as CASSQDKGIGPKSYEQYF. Supplemented by reference TRBV14 and TRBJ2-7, the full variable domain reads EAGVTQFPSHSVIEKGQTVTLRCDPISGHDNLYWYRRVMGKEIKFLLHFVKESKQDESGMPNNRFLAERTGGTYSTLKVQPAELEDSGVYFCASSQDKGIGPKSYEQYFGPGTRLTVT.

The chain combines TRBV29-1 with TRBJ2-1, with 9 bases fitting TRBD1. The DNA end favors TRBJ2-7, so the J call may be wrong. The length of the CDR3 is 16 residues. Germline lookup yields CDR1 SQVTM and CDR2 ANQGSEA. Here the CDR3 DNA reads TGCAGCGCGGGACAGGGTCTGAAATACTCCTACAATGAGCAGTACTTC. It encodes CSAGQGLKYSYNEQYF.

The V gene is TRBV7-9, the J gene TRBJ2-1; 14 bases line up with TRBD2. CDR1 is SEHNR, CDR2 FQNEAQ, per germline (reference sequence). The length of the CDR3 is 17 residues. V lost 4 bases, J lost 8 bases, and 10 bases stayed unmatched. This CDR3 reads CASSSASGTSGRHEQFF. CDR3 DNA: TGTGCCAGCAGCTCCGCCTCCGGGACTAGCGGGAGACATGAGCAGTTCTTC.

The CDR3 nucleotides read TGTGCCAGCTCACCCGCCGGACAGTCTGCTCAGCCCCAGCATTTT. Amino acids: CASSPAGQSAQPQHF. The V gene is TRBV18, the J gene TRBJ1-5; TRBD1 might be the D (6 bases). V lost 3 bases and J 6 bases, leaving 15 bases between the germline ends. Looked up from germline, CDR1 is KGHSH and CDR2 is LQKENI. The CDR3 consists of 15 residues.

A word on this clonotype: Mismatch with germline at one junction end may stem from a read error. J is TRBJ2-3 and V is TRBV6-1, with 9 bases lining up with TRBD2. Germline V gene data show CDR1 as MNHNS and CDR2 as SASEGT. This CDR3 has 15 amino acids. CDR3 DNA: TGTGTCAGCAGTGAACTAGCGGGTCGCACAGATACGCAGTATTTT. Protein product: CVSSELAGRTDTQYF.